This T cell receptor (beta chain) was captured by sequencing in a study of blood T cell repertoires in COVID-19. About the study: The study drew acute and convalescent COVID-19 samples from the United States, Italy and Spain.

The CDR3 runs 14 residues. V was clipped by 0 bases and J by 4 bases, with 8 bases between them. Germline CDR1 is SGDLS and CDR2 is YYNGEE. Under the authors' procedure: Amplifying reference gene primers gave estimates of nucleated cell counts. Some clones are missing from TCRdb's copy, which holds only in-frame ones; the method was immunoSEQ multiplex PCR. The V and J calls and the clone size are those of that table, but D and trimming were determined from the DNA. Of 250,000 to 300,000 clones in the sample, approximately 90% were seen once. This clonotype was sampled from a woman in her thirties or forties who had recovered from COVID-19. The V call is TRBV9, the J call TRBJ1-5; the D gene is possibly TRBD1 (6 bases). Sequenced material: peripheral blood. The DNA of the CDR3 is TGTGCCAGCAGCGTAGGGGGGACAAATCAGCCCCAGCATTTT. This translates into CASSVGGTNQPQHF.